This T cell receptor (beta chain) emerged from a study of post-analysis software for immune sequencing data. The study, taken as a whole, reports: In multiple sclerosis, normalized Chao1 diversity was significantly below that of controls. F-measure co-clustering was strong for batch-matched samples. The five TRBV segments detected at higher frequency in patients than in controls included TRBV5-6, TRBV5-1 and TRBV20-1.

The library was made from cDNA and included unique molecular identifiers. TCRdb reanalysed the PCR reads using MiXCR and keeps one entry per CDR3 protein. The table has 750,000 to 950,000 distinct CDR3 sequences, roughly 58% seen once. Details on this clonotype: Its matching antigen is unknown.

Germline CDR1 is LGHDT and CDR2 is YNNKEL (reference sequence). The CDR3 runs 15 residues. The source of this sequence is a girl aged 5-17 years with multiple sclerosis. Sequencing was performed on blood. The rearrangement links TRBV3-1 to TRBJ2-5, with 9 bases matching TRBD2. The DNA end is more similar to TRBJ2-7, so the J call may be wrong. The DNA of the CDR3 is TGTGCCAGCAGCTCTATAGCGGGAGTATACCACGAGCAGTACTTC. This encodes CASSSIAGVYHEQYF.